Listed here is a single T cell receptor (beta chain). V lost 4 bases, J lost 1 base, and 11 bases lay in between. CDR3 size: 15 residues. Germline loops: CDR1 LNHDA, CDR2 SQIVND (reference sequence). The data stem from a study of blood T cell repertoires in COVID-19. Turning to the study itself: There were acute and convalescent COVID-19 samples, and they came from the United States, Italy and Spain. Sources were T cells, B-cell-depleted T cells, or PBMCs; the material itself was cDNA or gDNA.

Generated by immunoSEQ multiplex PCR, the TCRdb table keeps only in-frame clones and is missing some. The table includes about 180,000 clones, approximately 90% detected once. The source is a woman in her twenties or thirties with acute or convalescent COVID-19. Sequencing input: peripheral blood. This sequence joins TRBV19 and TRBJ2-1, with a possible D match to TRBD1 (5 bases). The CDR3 protein is CASSSGHVSYNEQFF. CDR3 sequence (DNA): TGTGCCAGTAGTAGTGGACACGTGTCCTACAATGAGCAGTTCTTC.